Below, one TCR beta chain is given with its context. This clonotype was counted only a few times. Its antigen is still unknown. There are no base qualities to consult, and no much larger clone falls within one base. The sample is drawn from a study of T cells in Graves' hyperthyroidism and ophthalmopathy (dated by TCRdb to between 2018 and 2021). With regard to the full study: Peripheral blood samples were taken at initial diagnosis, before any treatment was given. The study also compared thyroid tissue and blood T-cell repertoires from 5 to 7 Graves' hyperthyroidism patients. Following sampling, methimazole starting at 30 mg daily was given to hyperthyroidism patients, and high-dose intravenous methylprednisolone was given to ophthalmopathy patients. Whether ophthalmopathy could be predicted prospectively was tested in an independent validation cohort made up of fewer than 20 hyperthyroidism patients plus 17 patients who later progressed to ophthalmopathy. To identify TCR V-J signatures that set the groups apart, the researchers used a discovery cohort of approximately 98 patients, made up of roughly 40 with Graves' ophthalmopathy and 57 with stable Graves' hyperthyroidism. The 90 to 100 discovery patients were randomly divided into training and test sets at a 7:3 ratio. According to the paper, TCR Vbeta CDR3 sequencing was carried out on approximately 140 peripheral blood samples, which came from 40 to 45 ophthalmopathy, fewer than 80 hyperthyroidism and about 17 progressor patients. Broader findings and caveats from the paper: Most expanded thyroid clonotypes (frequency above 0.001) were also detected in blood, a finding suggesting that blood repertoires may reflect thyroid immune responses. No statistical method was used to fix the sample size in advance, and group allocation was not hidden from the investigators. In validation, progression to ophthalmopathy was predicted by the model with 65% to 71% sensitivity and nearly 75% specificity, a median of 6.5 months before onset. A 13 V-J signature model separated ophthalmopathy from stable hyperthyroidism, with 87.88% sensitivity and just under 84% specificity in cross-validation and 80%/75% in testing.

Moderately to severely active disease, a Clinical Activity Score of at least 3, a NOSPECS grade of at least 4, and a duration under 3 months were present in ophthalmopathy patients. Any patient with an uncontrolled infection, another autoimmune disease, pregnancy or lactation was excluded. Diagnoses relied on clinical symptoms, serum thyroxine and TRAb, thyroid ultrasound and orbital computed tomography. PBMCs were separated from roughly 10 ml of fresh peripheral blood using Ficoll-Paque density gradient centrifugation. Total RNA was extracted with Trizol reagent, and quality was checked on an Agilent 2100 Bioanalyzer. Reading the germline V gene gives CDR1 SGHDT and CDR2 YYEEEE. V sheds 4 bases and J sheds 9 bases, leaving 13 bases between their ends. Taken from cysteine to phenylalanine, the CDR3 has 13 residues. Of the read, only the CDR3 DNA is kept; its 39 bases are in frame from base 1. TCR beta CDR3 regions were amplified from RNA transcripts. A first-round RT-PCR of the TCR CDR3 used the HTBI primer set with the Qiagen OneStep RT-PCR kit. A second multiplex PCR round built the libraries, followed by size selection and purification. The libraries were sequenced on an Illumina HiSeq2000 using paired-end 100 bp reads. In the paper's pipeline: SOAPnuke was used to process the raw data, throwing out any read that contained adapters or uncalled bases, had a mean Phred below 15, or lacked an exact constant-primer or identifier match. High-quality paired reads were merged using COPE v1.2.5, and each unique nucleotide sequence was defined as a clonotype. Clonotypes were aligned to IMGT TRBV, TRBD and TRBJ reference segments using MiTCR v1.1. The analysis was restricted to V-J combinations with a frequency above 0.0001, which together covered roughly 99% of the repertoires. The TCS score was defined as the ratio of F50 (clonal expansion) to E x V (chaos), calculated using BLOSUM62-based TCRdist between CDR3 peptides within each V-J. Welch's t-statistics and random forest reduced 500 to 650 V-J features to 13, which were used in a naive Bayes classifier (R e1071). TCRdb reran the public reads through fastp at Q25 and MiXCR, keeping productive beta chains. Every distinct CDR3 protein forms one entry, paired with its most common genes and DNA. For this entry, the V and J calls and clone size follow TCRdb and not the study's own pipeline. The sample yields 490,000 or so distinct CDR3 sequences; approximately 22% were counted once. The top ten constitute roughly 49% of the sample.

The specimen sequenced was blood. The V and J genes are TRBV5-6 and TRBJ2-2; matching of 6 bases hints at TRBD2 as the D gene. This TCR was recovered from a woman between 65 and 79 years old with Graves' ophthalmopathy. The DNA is TGTGCCAGCAGCGACGGGCGGGGCAGGGAGCTGTTTTTT. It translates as CASSDGRGRELFF. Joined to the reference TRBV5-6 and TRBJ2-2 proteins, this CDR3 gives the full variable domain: DAGVTQSPTHLIKTRGQQVTLRCSPKSGHDTVSWYQQALGQGPQFIFQYYEEEERQRGNFPDRFSGHQFPNYSSELNVNALLLGDSALYLCASSDGRGRELFFGEGSRLTVL.